This TCR beta chain is from a study of T-cell memory formation after mild COVID-19. Whole-study findings and limits: Contracting clones from day 15 to 85 showed balanced CD4/CD8; later expanders favored CD4+. That cross-reactive memory joined was suggested by some responding clones appearing in pre-infection memory. Clones which contracted sat mainly in CM and EM if CD4+, and in EMRA if CD8+.

Using constant-segment primers, 5'RACE produced TCR alpha and TCR beta cDNA libraries carrying sample barcodes and UMIs. TCRdb redid the calling of the 5' RACE reads with MiXCR, one entry per CDR3 protein. In the table there are 500,000 to 600,000 distinct CDR3 sequences, 15% to 20% of which are singletons. V shed 6 bases and J shed 1 base, with 24 bases lying between them. Per germline, CDR1 MNHEY and CDR2 SVGAGI. The CDR3 covers 18 residues. Worth noting for this clonotype: Its matching antigen is unknown.

The source of this sequence is an adult woman who had mild COVID-19 (a few samples of this study predate the infection). Cell type and time point are not known. This sequence joins TRBV6-5 and TRBJ1-1, with a possible D match to TRBD1 (6 bases). The material sequenced was PBMCs or a T cell subset sorted from them (not recorded which). This chain's CDR3 is CASSRSGGQKGKNTEAFF. The CDR3 DNA follows: TGTGCCAGCAGCCGCTCCGGCGGACAGAAAGGGAAGAACACTGAAGCTTTCTTT.